Detailed here is one T cell receptor beta chain. Which antigen it targets is not known. No quality values exist for individual bases; no much larger clone is one base distant. The meaning of the sample's time point label: newly diagnosed GD, antithyroid drugs for less than 3 months. For both TCR sequencing and RNA sequencing, RNA was extracted from PBMCs using TRIzol. The diagnosis of Graves' disease followed American Thyroid Association guidelines. Patients were recruited from an endocrinology department in Xi'an, China. Each patient gave around 9.2 milliliters of peripheral blood, collected in an EDTA anticoagulant tube. Ficoll Paque Plus density gradient separation was used to isolate PBMCs, and no further T cell sorting was performed. An Agilent 2100 Bioanalyzer and agarose gel were used to check RNA quality, while a NanoDrop 2000 measured RNA concentration. The method was multiplex PCR. Sequencer: Illumina HiSeq 4000. CDR3 regions were amplified by Arm-PCR with iRepertoire HTBI primers to construct TCR beta libraries. Before sequencing, the PCR products underwent gel purification. Processing in the source paper ran as follows. Gene usage analysis of CDR3 amino acid clonotypes relied on the roughly 60 TRBV and 14 TRBJ segments identified across samples. COPE and FqMerger were used to merge filtered high-quality paired reads into contigs. Contigs were aligned with BLAST to IMGT TRBV, TRBD and TRBJ reference genes, and CDR3 was defined per IMGT. Any clonotype with a frequency above 0.1% was counted as a highly expanded clone. Shannon entropy served as the measure of repertoire diversity, while the Gini coefficient captured V-J evenness. A clonotype found in more than one individual was treated as public. Starting from the raw public reads, TCRdb applied fastp trimming at Q25, assembled clones with MiXCR and retained in-frame beta chains. Rows are combined by CDR3 protein, so each entry shows the most common genes and DNA. TCRdb's processing, not the authors' own work, is the source of the V and J calls. Within this sample are about 530,000 distinct CDR3 sequences, with about 15% of them counted one time only. 20% to 30% of the sample rests with the top ten.

The data derive from a study of regulatory T cells in long-lasting Graves disease (dated by TCRdb to about 2021). In terms of the full investigation: Antithyroid drugs had been taken for less than 3 months by newly diagnosed Graves' disease patients. Patients with persistent Graves' disease were compared with patients with newly diagnosed Graves' disease using TCR sequencing and RNA sequencing of peripheral blood. The study was conducted in China and was registered as a clinical trial. TCR sequencing covered around 13 persistent and roughly 20 newly diagnosed Graves' disease patients, about 35 samples in total. The study at large found these results: Sequencing and analysis were restricted to the TCR beta chain. Preferential use of TRBV28, TRBJ1-2 and TRBJ2-5 was observed in persistent disease, whereas TRBV20-1 and TRBJ2-1 were favored in newly diagnosed disease. As a limitation, the authors acknowledged that the small sample size may reduce accuracy. Because the primary lesion, thyroid tissue, could not be accessed, the study looked at peripheral blood alone. Compared with newly diagnosed patients, patients with persistent Graves' disease had lower TCR Shannon entropy and fewer highly expanded clones, which suggests clonal expansion. A larger number of public clonotypes was shared among persistent patients (fewer than 3,000) than among newly diagnosed patients (around 880).

Via the germline V gene, CDR1 is SGDLS and CDR2 YYNGEE. V is cut back by 4 bases and J by 2 bases, with 8 bases in the junction unmatched. Taken from cysteine to phenylalanine, the CDR3 has 16 residues. Just the 48-base CDR3 DNA is kept, in frame starting at base 1. This sample was also put to use in a study of T cells in Graves' hyperthyroidism and ophthalmopathy. The second study's authors report: Stable Graves' hyperthyroidism was defined as the absence of progression to ophthalmopathy over 18 months of follow-up. Hyperthyroidism patients were aged 18 to 65 years and newly diagnosed, with disease duration of less than 2 months. The study excluded patients with uncontrolled infections, other autoimmune diseases, pregnancy or lactation. Diagnoses were based on clinical symptoms, serum thyroxine and TRAb, thyroid ultrasound and orbital computed tomography. The first round of RT-PCR for the TCR CDR3 was performed with the HTBI primer set and the Qiagen OneStep RT-PCR kit. Most expanded thyroid clonotypes (frequency above 0.001) were also detected in blood, suggesting blood repertoires may reflect thyroid immune responses. A model built on a 13 V-J signature distinguished ophthalmopathy from stable hyperthyroidism, reaching 87.88% sensitivity and under 84% specificity in cross-validation and 80%/75% in testing. In validation, progression to ophthalmopathy was predicted by the model with around 70% sensitivity and roughly 72% specificity, a median of 6.5 months before onset. TCR V-J signatures able to tell the groups apart were searched for in a discovery cohort of 100 patients, of whom over 40 had Graves' ophthalmopathy and roughly 59 had stable Graves' hyperthyroidism. Prospective prediction of ophthalmopathy was tested in an independent validation cohort of some 19 hyperthyroidism patients and around 16 patients who later progressed to ophthalmopathy. The roughly 90 discovery patients were divided at random into training and test sets in a 7:3 ratio. The study also compared thyroid tissue and blood T-cell repertoires from about six Graves' hyperthyroidism patients. Once sampling was done, hyperthyroidism patients were given methimazole at a starting dose of 30 mg daily, whereas ophthalmopathy patients were given high-dose intravenous methylprednisolone. Libraries were constructed in a second round of multiplex PCR, after which size selection and purification were performed. Sequencing of the libraries was done on an Illumina HiSeq2000 using paired-end 100 bp reads. Raw data were processed with SOAPnuke, discarding reads with adapters, uncalled bases, mean Phred below 15, or no exact constant-primer or identifier match. COPE v1.2.5 was used to merge high-quality paired reads, and clonotypes were defined as unique nucleotide sequences. MiTCR v1.1 was used to align clonotypes to the IMGT TRBV, TRBD and TRBJ reference segments. The analysis was restricted to V-J combinations with a frequency above 0.0001, which together covered just over 98% of the repertoires. A TCS score was defined as the ratio between F50 (clonal expansion) and ExV (chaos), using BLOSUM62-based TCRdist between CDR3 peptides within each V-J. Welch's t-statistics and random forest reduced some 510 V-J features to fewer than 15, which were used in a naive Bayes classifier (R e1071). Sample size was not statistically predetermined, and blinding of investigators to group allocation was not performed. TCR Vbeta CDR3 sequencing of 120 to 150 peripheral blood samples (over 40 ophthalmopathy, approximately 80 hyperthyroidism and approximately 17 progressor patients) is reported in the paper.

Here the sequenced sample was peripheral blood mononuclear cells (PBMCs), taken at new diagnosis, from a patient treated with antithyroid drugs. The chain employs TRBV9 and TRBJ1-5; 8 of the junction bases match TRBD1. The TCR was taken from a woman aged 35-65 years with Graves disease. Donor details come from another sample of the same person, matched by shared clones. CDR3 loop: CASSTRQGSGNQPQHF. The sequenced DNA is TGTGCCAGCAGCACCAGACAGGGGTCTGGCAATCAGCCCCAGCATTTT.